The 4 T cell receptor beta chains below were found in one sample sequenced in a study of shared clonotypes between healthy human individuals. TCRdb's copy holds only in-frame clones and misses some; the assay was immunoSEQ multiplex PCR. The data show more than 2,000,000 clones, with about 92% seen just once and under 0.45% held by the top ten. The sequenced sample was naive CD4+ T cells from PBMCs. Subset: CD45RA+ positively selected. Every receptor here comes from a man aged 18 to 30 in good health. Some clones in this sample may be carry-over from other donors' samples.

The rearrangement links TRBV25-1 to TRBJ2-7; 9 bases match TRBD1. V shed 3 bases and J 4 bases; nucleotides not matched to a gene: 7. CDR1 MGHDK and CDR2 SYGVNS come from the germline V gene. This CDR3 is built from 15 residues. In DNA form, the CDR3 reads TGTGCCAGCAGTGACCCTCGGACAGGGGCTTACGAGCAGTACTTC. Translated, it gives CASSDPRTGAYEQYF.

V is TRBV28 and J is TRBJ1-4, with D unresolved. Trimming took 4 bases from V and 0 from J, leaving 9 bases between them. The CDR3 is made up of 15 amino acids. The V gene's germline CDR1 is MDHEN and CDR2 SYDVKM. Here the CDR3 DNA reads TGTGCCAGCAGTTCCCCACGGACAACTAATGAAAAACTGTTTTTT. This encodes CASSSPRTTNEKLFF.

Notes on this clone: A much larger clone lies a single base off, so this may be a read error. No conserved phenylalanine or tryptophan ends this CDR3, so it is likely a read error. This sequence joins TRBV28 and TRBJ1-1; D is ambiguous. CDR3 length equals 12 residues. CDR1 is MDHEN, CDR2 SYDVKM, per germline. Between the trimmed V and J ends, which lost 2 bases and 0 bases, there was a span of 1 base. This chain's CDR3 is CASSLVNTEAFL. The CDR3 DNA reads as TGTGCCAGCAGTTTAGTGAACACTGAAGCTTTCCTT.

The CDR3 nucleotides are TGCGCCAGCAGCGCGGGACAGCCCCAGAGGGGCTACACCTTC. This codes for CASSAGQPQRGYTF. The rearrangement joins TRBV5-1 to TRBJ1-2, with 7 bases fitting TRBD1. CDR1 is SGHRS, CDR2 YFSETQ, per germline. J was trimmed by 8 bases and V by 4 bases; bases with no gene match: 11. This CDR3 region has 14 residues.